The entry below describes one T cell receptor beta chain. This clone has more than one count but fewer than ten. Its antigen is currently not known. No base-level quality is on record; no much larger clone is a single base apart. This sample was included in a study of shared clonotypes between healthy human individuals (dated by TCRdb to 2020 to 2021). Study-wide context: The cohort included a few men and a couple of women between 18 and 49 years of age. Libraries were prepared and TCR repertoires were sequenced by different laboratories using diverse techniques, in order to increase sequencing depth and limit assay-specific biases. To estimate repertoire size and how much clonotype sharing occurs between individuals, the study deeply sequenced the blood TCR repertoires of several healthy adults. For each donor, CD4 naive and CD4 memory were each run on three plates, CD8 naive on two plates, and CD8 memory on one plate. Per donor, leukapheresis produced somewhere between about 0.9 and 10 billion PBMCs. Broader findings and caveats from the paper: Naive subsets generally had larger estimated clonotype richness than memory subsets. Compared with non-shared clonotypes, clonotypes shared by all four sorted-subset donors had higher generation probabilities. Across a few donors, around 5.4% of naive CD4, around 3.3% of naive CD8, 2.3% of memory CD4, and about 0.44% of memory CD8 clonotypes were shared. The small number of donors limited the genetic and exposure-history diversity represented. Only blood was sampled, and tissue TCR repertoires likely differ from those in blood. Based on pairwise subsampling, the degree of clonotype sharing among donors was expected to be affected by sequencing depth. Even with the large sequencing depth, rarefaction of the sorted-subset datasets indicated that sequencing was incomplete.

Based on the germline V gene, the CDR1 and CDR2 sequences are SNHLY and FYNNEI. From its cysteine to its phenylalanine, the CDR3 spans 13 amino acids. Left in the record is the CDR3 DNA by itself, 39 bases read in frame from the first base. The germline V and J ends show losses of 4 bases and 8 bases respectively, and no gene match explains 6 bases of the junction. Healthy HIV-negative adults with no recently reported acute infections or vaccinations were included as donors. Every donor was a Caucasian adult residing in Nashville, Tennessee, USA. Magnetic negative selection was used to enrich CD4+ T cells, after which naive cells were positively selected on CD45RA and the negative fraction became the memory subset. After blood collection by leukapheresis, PBMCs were isolated using Ficoll-Histopaque density gradient centrifugation and then cryopreserved in the vapor phase of liquid nitrogen. Purity and quantity of every magnetically sorted T cell population were checked by analytical flow cytometry. Genomic DNA was isolated from every sorted fraction and measured by UV absorbance on a Nanodrop 2000c.

TCR CDR3 regions were amplified from genomic DNA by multiplex PCR using the deep immunoSEQ assay. Extracted genomic DNA from each cell subset was distributed evenly across all wells of several immunoSEQ 96-well plates, and each plate was treated as a replicate. For sorted subsets, each replicate PCR was loaded with 200 ng genomic DNA, equivalent to 25,000 to 35,000 T cell genomes. The purified libraries were quantified using a Qubit 3.0 fluorometer, sized with a Bioanalyzer 2100, and then quantified again using the KAPA Library Quantification kit. Every immunoSEQ 96-well plate was sequenced on a dedicated single-read 150-cycle Illumina NextSeq 550 flow cell. For the original study's pipeline: Because the immunoSEQ output included only junctional sequences and no quality scores, the filtering could not be the same as the filtering used for full-length reads. To assign V/J genes and CDR3, sequences were annotated against IMGT germline references using PyIR, a Python wrapper for IgBLAST v1.9. Any read was removed if the V/J assignment was weak (E-value above 1e-6), the CDR3 was missing, or the read contained stop codons, out-of-frame junctions, or ambiguous translated residues. A V3J clonotype was defined by an identical inferred V gene, J gene, and CDR3 amino acid sequence. Percentage overlap between repertoires was calculated by dividing the number of shared unique clonotypes by the size of the smaller repertoire. Repertoire richness was assessed with RTK rarefaction, the Chao1 estimator, and Recon v2.1 estimates of unobserved clonotypes. Generation probabilities for all TCRbeta clonotypes obtained by the gDNA method from a handful of donors were computed using OLGA. This is the immuneACCESS table as TCRdb keeps it, with only in-frame sequences that have V and J called. A part of the clones is gone; compared with another copy, unresolved V genes explain less than half, and the rest is unexplained. The DNA gave D and trimming, while V, J and clone size come from that table. Across this sample there are 2 million to 2.5 million clones, with roughly 93% seen only once. Of the sample, roughly 0.39% falls within the top ten clones.

The specimen sequenced was naive CD4+ T cells from PBMCs. The intended sense of this specimen's cell subset or site label: CD45RA+ positively selected. The receptor was isolated from a man in his late teens or twenties in good health. Some clones in this sample may be carry-over from other donors' samples. The rearrangement combines TRBV2 with TRBJ1-2, and 8 junctional nucleotides match TRBD1. The DNA sequence follows: TGTGCCAGCAGTGCGACAGGGGAAAGAGGCTACACCTTC. Its translation is CASSATGERGYTF.